A selection of T cell receptor beta chains follows, all from one sample in a study of blood T cell repertoires in COVID-19. Profiled with immunoSEQ multiplex PCR; TCRdb holds only in-frame clones, not every one. The table has 100,000 or so clones, roughly nine tenths seen once. Material: peripheral blood. The source is a man aged 45-65 years with acute or convalescent COVID-19. The CDR3 runs from the conserved cysteine through the conserved F or W.

J,V,CDR3
TRBJ1-2,TRBV9,CASSPSGTGTNYGYTF
TRBJ1-1,TRBV6-5,CASSRSRGHTEAFF
TRBJ1-6,TRBV27,CASSLFGSLSYNSPLHF
TRBJ1-2,TRBV27,CASSLTGSYGYTF
TRBJ1-1,TRBV29-1,CSVEDRVREAFF
TRBJ2-7,TRBV4-2,CASSPTSGGAYEQYF
TRBJ1-2,TRBV2,CASSDSRGLFLRGYTF
TRBJ1-3,TRBV18,CASSKPGTSGNTIYF
TRBJ2-3,TRBV7-6,CASSPGQGTQYF
TRBJ1-1,TRBV2,CASSARQGARTEAFF
TRBJ2-1,TRBV12-3/TRBV12-4,CAIGDREDNEQFF
TRBJ1-5,TRBV3-1/TRBV3-2,CASSQLGGLQPQHF
TRBJ2-2,TRBV12-3/TRBV12-4,CASSFDGGGELFF
TRBJ1-5,TRBV18,CASSPTTVDQPQHF
TRBJ1-6,TRBV19,CASMRNRNQNSPLHF
TRBJ2-1,TRBV11-2,CASSLAGGTSYNEQFF
TRBJ1-2,TRBV19,CASSPWGRPDYGYTF
TRBJ2-2,TRBV7-9,CASTYEAGVGGELFF
TRBJ1-1,TRBV5-1,CASRTEGGGTEAFF
TRBJ2-6,TRBV19,CASSERGRSGANVLTF
TRBJ1-6,TRBV18,CASSPSQVSSYNSPLHF
TRBJ2-2,TRBV27,CASSLRSRNGELFF
TRBJ2-7,TRBV27,CASSAYIDYEQYF
TRBJ1-2,TRBV6-5,CASSYPGRGYTF
TRBJ2-7,TRBV5-6,CASSRAGYEQYF
TRBJ2-2,TRBV5-6,CASSFTSGGPNTGELFF
TRBJ1-5,TRBV4-2,CASSQQGQGPEYSNQPQHF
TRBJ2-5,TRBV5-1,CASSSLSNGGTQYF
TRBJ1-6,TRBV28,CASSLRQGASSPLHF
TRBJ1-5,TRBV19,CASSIGTGKNQPQHF
TRBJ2-7,TRBV11-2,CASSLVHFQASEQYF
TRBJ2-6,TRBV7-8,CASSLAGRAGANVLTF
TRBJ1-4,TRBV19,CASSFGQGPREKLFF
TRBJ1-4,TRBV19,CASSSTGVSWEKLFF
TRBJ2-3,TRBV19,CASSPTGIGTDTQYF
TRBJ1-2,TRBV2,CASRAGQGADLRYTF
TRBJ1-2,TRBV3-1/TRBV3-2,CASSQRGLSGYTF
TRBJ2-1,TRBV5-1,CASSLEFLGQIAGNEQFF
TRBJ1-2,TRBV4-2,CASSQVYETRGYTF
TRBJ1-4,TRBV6-5,CASNIWGELFF
TRBJ1-5,TRBV28,CASHSYNQPQHF
TRBJ1-2,TRBV20-1,CSASTGSGYTF
TRBJ1-2,TRBV23-1,CASSPSLGGKGGYTF
TRBJ2-7,TRBV2,CASSQDSLTYEQYF
TRBJ1-2,TRBV12-3/TRBV12-4,CASSLGQYGYTF
TRBJ1-1,TRBV5-1,CASSLISEVNTEAFF
TRBJ1-5,TRBV5-5,CASSSGQGSRRPQHF
TRBJ1-1,TRBV7-2,CASSAGQLNTEAFF
TRBJ1-5,TRBV11-3,CASSKGQQDQPQHF
TRBJ1-6,TRBV28,CASSLNQVLQAPLHF
TRBJ1-6,TRBV7-2,CASSLDRANSPLHF
TRBJ2-7,TRBV5-1,CASSWDTSRSSYEQYF
TRBJ1-4,TRBV19,CASSTRQATNEKLFF
TRBJ1-1,TRBV3-1/TRBV3-2,CASSQERPGVKAFF